This T cell receptor (beta chain) was documented in a study of blood T cells in healthy people across ages (dated by TCRdb to the mid-2010s). Broadly, across the study: In model experiments, template switching captured about one uniquely barcoded TCR beta cDNA molecule for every two T cells. Age-related changes in TCR beta repertoire diversity were measured in the study by deep sequencing normalized with unique cDNA molecular identifiers. The donors were split into four age groups: young (average approximately 16 years), middle-aged (39), aged (roughly 68) and long-lived (approximately 80). To avoid experimental bias, donors of different ages were distributed randomly across sequencing lanes. Using the same blood draw, the study looked at two additional independent replicas of 1 million unique cDNA reads for two donors, one aged 18 to 29 and the other aged 80 or older. Study-wide conclusions, independent of this receptor: Because donor CMV infection status was unknown, age-related changes in expanded clonotypes were potentially confounded. Observed TCR beta diversity per million T cells fell roughly linearly with age, and a significant reduction was already apparent by age about 38. Conclusive comparison of naive and antigen-experienced compartments was prevented by the profiling of bulk unsorted PBMCs. Estimates of total diversity based on one million sequenced T cells were considered lower bounds and underestimates. Compared with the aged group, more naive CD4+ T cells, fewer expanded clones and increased TCR diversity were shown by the long-lived group, suggesting age selection. Observed TCR beta diversity correlated strongly with the percentage of naive T cells measured by flow cytometry.

Preparation of the library involved 5' RACE. Sequencing was performed on an Illumina HiSeq 2500. A second PCR of roughly 7 to 11 cycles was performed with a sample-barcoded 5' primer and a J-beta primer mix. Each TCR beta cDNA molecule received a unique molecular identifier from a template-switch 5' adaptor carrying 12 random nucleotides. At least 3 million CDR3-containing paired-end reads were obtained from each sample. All of the RNA was converted into first-strand cDNA using the Mint cDNA synthesis kit, with a TRBC-specific oligonucleotide serving as the primer. All cDNA was treated with uracil-DNA glycosylase and then went through a first 18-cycle PCR with the universal primers M1SS and BC2_uni_R. The published analysis was carried out like this. Normalization of each sample was performed by random selection of 1 million high-quality reads, each carrying a distinct molecular identifier. Instead of being binned into consensus sequences, reads that shared molecular identifiers were thrown out. MiTCR, set to a Q25 quality threshold and the strictest error-elimination algorithm, was used for CDR3 identification, clonotype clustering and error correction. A nonparametric unseen species model with Euler transformation was used to estimate a lower bound on total TCR beta diversity. The raw public data were reprocessed by TCRdb itself: fastp quality trimming at Q25, MiXCR clonotype calling, in-frame beta chains only. Records with the same CDR3 protein are collapsed into one entry carrying the most frequent genes and DNA. The V and J calls come from TCRdb's annotation, not from the publication. The sample profile shows hundreds of thousands of distinct CDR3 sequences; more than 40% of them were found once. Of the sample, roughly 19% falls within the top ten clones.

CDR1 and CDR2 (SGHTA, FQGNSA) derive from the germline V gene. V lost 2 bases and J lost 0 bases, and the count of bases not matched to a germline gene is 6. The CDR3 starts with the cysteine, ends with the phenylalanine, and has 18 residues. The CDR3 DNA has 54 bases and is translated from base 1. This clonotype occurred a few times. The antigen it recognizes is unknown. Base qualities are not recorded, but no much larger clone differs from it by a single base. Systemically healthy Caucasian individuals from Russia, 39 in total and aged roughly 6 to 100 years, were included as donors. Ten milliliters of peripheral blood were collected from each donor into EDTA-treated Vacutainer tubes. PBMCs were isolated by Ficoll-Paque density-gradient centrifugation, with at least 7 million obtained per sample. Total RNA, at least 6 micrograms per sample, was extracted from PBMCs with Trizol reagent. For every donor, an aliquot of PBMCs went through flow cytometry to measure the percentages of naive CD45RAhigh/CD27high T cells.

The sequencing input was blood. In this chain, TRBV7-2 is recombined with TRBJ2-1; TRBD2 aligns with 11 central bases. The sequence was collected from a man between 60 and 70 years old in good health. The DNA reads as follows: TGTGCCAGCAGCTTATCTAGCGGGGGGCCAGGCTCCTACAATGAGCAGTTCTTC. It is translated as CASSLSSGGPGSYNEQFF. With the rest looked up from the reference TRBV7-2 and TRBJ2-1 genes rather than sequenced, the full variable domain is GAGVSQSPSNKVTEKGKDVELRCDPISGHTALYWYRQSLGQGLEFLIYFQGNSAPDKSGLPSDRFSAERTGGSVSTLTIQRTQQEDSAVYLCASSLSSGGPGSYNEQFFGPGTRLTVL.